This is a list of T cell receptor beta chains from one sample in a study of CXCR3-negative and CXCR3-positive naive CD8 T cells. TCRdb derives one entry per CDR3 protein from the 5' RACE reads, leaving out DNA. The sample table includes about 7,500 distinct CDR3 sequences. The specimen sequenced was naive CXCR3- CD8+ T cells from blood. These receptors all stem from a human donor in good health. Some clones in this sample may be carry-over from other donors' samples. Each CDR3 is given with its conserved first and last residue. Clone size is given for some rows only: seen once, a few or many times, or a class if the clone is expanded.

medium-sized | TRBJ2-7 | TRBV5-1 | CASSLGKGGPYEQYF
medium-sized | TRBJ1-2 | TRBV29-1 | CSVMDGKDYGYTF
medium-sized | TRBJ2-1 | TRBV15 | CATSGGLAVLF
NA | TRBJ2-2 | TRBV29-1 | CSVVWQDANTGELFF
NA | TRBJ2-7 | TRBV21-1 | CASSKRYSRAYEQYF
NA | TRBJ2-7 | TRBV7-9 | CASSLYREYEQYF
NA | TRBJ2-3 | TRBV11-2 | CASSAGTGGASDTQYF
NA | TRBJ1-2 | TRBV29-1 | CSVVTAIGYTF
medium-sized | TRBJ2-2 | TRBV3-1 | CASSQESRNPGLAVGGELFF
NA | TRBJ2-3 | TRBV29-1 | CSVEDAQGHTDTQYF
NA | TRBJ2-1 | TRBV29-1 | CSVEGQLTSGRAWLDEQFF
NA | TRBJ1-1 | TRBV7-3 | CASRRVLNTEAFF
NA | TRBJ2-1 | TRBV7-2 | CASSLVLVGRDTYNEQFF
NA | TRBJ2-1 | TRBV2 | CASGTSGGGEQFF
NA | TRBJ1-5 | TRBV27 | CASSFSGGYQPQHF
NA | TRBJ2-3 | TRBV29-1 | CSVEDWDSDTQYF
medium-sized | TRBJ2-3 | TRBV5-1 | CASSLPDRAEDTQYF
NA | TRBJ2-7 | TRBV12-3/TRBV12-4 | CASNFGGMPYEQYF
NA | TRBJ2-1 | TRBV12-3/TRBV12-4 | CASSLSGNIGEQFF
medium-sized | TRBJ2-1 | TRBV27 | CASSLLQGNEQFF
NA | TRBJ2-1 | TRBV12-3/TRBV12-4 | CASRIADNEQFF
medium-sized | TRBJ2-1 | TRBV14 | CASSMVSEDNEQFF
NA | TRBJ2-1 | TRBV7-9 | CASKSPRGSSYNEQFF
medium-sized | TRBJ2-1 | TRBV10-3 | CAISESTAGGPRNEQFF
medium-sized | TRBJ2-1 | TRBV28 | CASSLPIRGNEQFF